This T cell receptor (beta chain) was documented in a study of T cells after posttransplantation cyclophosphamide. The study's findings and limits: Recipient CMV seropositivity and CMV reactivation strongly tracked TRB clonality. Skin or GI-infiltrating T cells shared few TRB sequences with blood. Later post-transplant blood repertoires were often dominated by donor CD8+ memory clones.

Treatment was busulfan-fludarabine conditioning, a marrow graft, and cyclophosphamide on days +3 and +4. Only in-frame clones appear in the TCRdb table, and some are missing; sequencing was by immunoSEQ multiplex PCR. The sample contains 8,500 to 13,000 clones, none of them singletons. V shed 4 bases, J shed 1 base, and the junction held 5 bases outside the gene matches. The germline V gene has CDR1 SGHRS and CDR2 YFSETQ. There are 15 residues in the CDR3. This clone occurred many times. Antigen unknown. The input for sequencing was PBMCs, taken after allogeneic stem cell transplant with posttransplant cyclophosphamide. J is TRBJ1-5 and V is TRBV5-1, with TRBD1 identical over 7 bases. The sequence was collected from a female patient between 35 and 55 years old who received an allogeneic stem cell transplant from a related donor, was CMV-positive, and had no GVHD. Some T cells could come from the graft donor. This chain's CDR3 is CASSQQGLSNQPQHF. In DNA form, the CDR3 reads TGCGCCAGCAGCCAACAGGGGTTAAGCAATCAGCCCCAGCATTTT.